This entry describes one T cell receptor beta chain. Its antigen is not known. Sequencing used immunoSEQ multiplex PCR; TCRdb keeps in-frame clones, though not all of them. Found here are some 150,000 clones, just over 90% of them singletons; the top ten hold about 3%. The source of the sample is a study of T cell responses to AZD1222 COVID-19 vaccine. Findings and caveats of the study: With two AZD1222 doses given, Spike-specific TCR breadth and depth both rose.

Germline V CDR1 and CDR2: MDHEN, SYDVKM. The CDR3 totals 17 residues. V dropped 3 bases and J dropped 2; count of bases not matched to a gene: 4. This material consisted of peripheral blood, taken on day 0 of MenACWY control vaccination. The rearrangement joins TRBV28 to TRBJ2-2; 12 bases line up with TRBD2. This TCR derives from an adult in good health. CDR3: CASSFLAGGPNTGELFF. The CDR3 region has the DNA TGTGCCAGCAGTTTTCTAGCGGGAGGGCCCAACACCGGGGAGCTGTTTTTT.